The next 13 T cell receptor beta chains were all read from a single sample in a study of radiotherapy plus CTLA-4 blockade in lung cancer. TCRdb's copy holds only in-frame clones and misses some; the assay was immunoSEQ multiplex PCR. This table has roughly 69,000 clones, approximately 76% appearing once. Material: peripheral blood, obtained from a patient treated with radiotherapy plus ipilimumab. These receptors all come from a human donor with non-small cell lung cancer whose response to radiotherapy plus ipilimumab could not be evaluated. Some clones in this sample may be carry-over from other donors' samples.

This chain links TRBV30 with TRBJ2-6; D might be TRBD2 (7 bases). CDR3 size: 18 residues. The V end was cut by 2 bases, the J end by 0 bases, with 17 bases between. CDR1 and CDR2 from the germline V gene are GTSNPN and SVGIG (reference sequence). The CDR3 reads CAWSYWGGARSGANVLTF. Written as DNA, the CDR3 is TGTGCCTGGAGTTATTGGGGGGGCGCTCGCTCTGGGGCCAACGTCCTGACTTTC.

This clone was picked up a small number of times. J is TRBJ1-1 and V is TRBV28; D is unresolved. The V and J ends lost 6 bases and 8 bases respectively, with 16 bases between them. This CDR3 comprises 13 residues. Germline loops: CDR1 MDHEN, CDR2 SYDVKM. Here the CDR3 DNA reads TGTGCCAGCAGCCTCCGGGGTTCGAGGGAAGCTTTCTTT. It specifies CASSLRGSREAFF.

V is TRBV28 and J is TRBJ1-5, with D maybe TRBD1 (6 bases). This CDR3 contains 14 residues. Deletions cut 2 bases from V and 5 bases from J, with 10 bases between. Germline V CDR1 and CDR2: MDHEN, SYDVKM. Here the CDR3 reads CASSLADRDQPQHF. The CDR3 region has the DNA TGTGCCAGCAGTTTAGCGGACAGAGATCAGCCCCAGCATTTT.

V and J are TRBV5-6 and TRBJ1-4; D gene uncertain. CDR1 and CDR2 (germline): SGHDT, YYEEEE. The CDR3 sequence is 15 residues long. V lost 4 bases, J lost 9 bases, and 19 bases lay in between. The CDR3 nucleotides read TGTGCCAGCAGCCTATACCCCCAACCTGATCAAAAACTGTTTTTT. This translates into CASSLYPQPDQKLFF.

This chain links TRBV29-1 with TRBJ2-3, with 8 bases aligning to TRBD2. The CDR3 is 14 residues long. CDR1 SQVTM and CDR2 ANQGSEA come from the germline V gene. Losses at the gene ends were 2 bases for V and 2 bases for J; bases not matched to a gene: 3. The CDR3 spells CSVESGGVTDTQYF. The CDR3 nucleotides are TGCAGCGTTGAAAGCGGGGGCGTCACAGATACGCAGTATTTT.

CDR3 DNA: TGTGCCAGCAGCCCGGGGGGGCGGGGCACAGATACGCAGTATTTT. Translating it yields CASSPGGRGTDTQYF. The chain joins TRBV5-4 to TRBJ2-3; TRBD2 agrees at 8 bases. The CDR3 loop spans 15 amino acids. The germline CDR1 and CDR2 sequences are SGHNT and YYREEE (reference sequence). Trimming cost V 4 bases and J 1 base; bases outside gene matches: 5.

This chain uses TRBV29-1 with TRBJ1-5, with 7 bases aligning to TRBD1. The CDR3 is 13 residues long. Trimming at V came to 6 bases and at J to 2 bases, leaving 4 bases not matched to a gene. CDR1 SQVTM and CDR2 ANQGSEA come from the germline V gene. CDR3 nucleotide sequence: TGCAGCGTCGTCACAGGGGGCAATCAGCCCCAGCATTTT. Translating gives CSVVTGGNQPQHF.

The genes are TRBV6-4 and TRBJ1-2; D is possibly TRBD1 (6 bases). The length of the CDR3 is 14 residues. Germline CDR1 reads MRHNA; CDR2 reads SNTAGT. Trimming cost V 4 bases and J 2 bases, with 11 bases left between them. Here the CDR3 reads CASSAEGGNYGYTF. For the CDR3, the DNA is TGTGCCAGCAGTGCAGAGGGGGGGAACTATGGCTACACCTTC.

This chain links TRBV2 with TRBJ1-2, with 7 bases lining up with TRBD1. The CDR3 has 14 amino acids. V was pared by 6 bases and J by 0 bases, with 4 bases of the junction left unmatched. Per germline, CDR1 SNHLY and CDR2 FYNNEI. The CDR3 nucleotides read TGTGCCAGCAGACAGGGACAGTCTAACTATGGCTACACCTTC. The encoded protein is CASRQGQSNYGYTF.

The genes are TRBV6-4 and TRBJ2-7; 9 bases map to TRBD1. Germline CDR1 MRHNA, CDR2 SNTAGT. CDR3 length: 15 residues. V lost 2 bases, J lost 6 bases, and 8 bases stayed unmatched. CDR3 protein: CASSDGDRVFTEQYF. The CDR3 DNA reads TGTGCCAGCAGTGACGGGGACAGGGTTTTCACCGAGCAGTACTTC.

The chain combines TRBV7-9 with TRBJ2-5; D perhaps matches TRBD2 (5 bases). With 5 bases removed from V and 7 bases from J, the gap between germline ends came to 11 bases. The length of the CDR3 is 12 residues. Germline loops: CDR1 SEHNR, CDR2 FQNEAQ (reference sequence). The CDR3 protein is CASSHPAGTQYF. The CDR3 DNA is TGTGCCAGCAGCCACCCCGCGGGGACCCAGTACTTC.

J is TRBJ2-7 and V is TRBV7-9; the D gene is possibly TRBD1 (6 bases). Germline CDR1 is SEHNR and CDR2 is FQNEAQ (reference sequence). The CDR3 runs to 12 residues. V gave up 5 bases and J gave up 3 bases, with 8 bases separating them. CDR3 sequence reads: CASSRDNYEQYF. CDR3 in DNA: TGTGCCAGCAGCCGGGACAACTACGAGCAGTACTTC.

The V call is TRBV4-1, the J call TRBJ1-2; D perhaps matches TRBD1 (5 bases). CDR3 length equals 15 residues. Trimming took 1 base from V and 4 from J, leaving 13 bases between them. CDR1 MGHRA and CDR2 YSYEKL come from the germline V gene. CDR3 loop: CASSQVVQASYGYTF. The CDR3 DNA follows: TGCGCCAGCAGCCAAGTAGTACAGGCTAGCTATGGCTACACCTTC.